Presented here are 27 T cell receptor beta chains from one specimen sequenced in a study of PD-1 blockade in classical Hodgkin lymphoma. Assay used: immunoSEQ multiplex PCR; TCRdb lists only in-frame clones, some missing. The repertoire consists of just over 20,000 clones, with about 80% occurring once and the leading ten covering 15% to 20%. Time point denoted: cycle 4 day 1 (C4D1), after about 6 weeks of nivolumab. Each of the patients experienced relapse following autologous stem cell transplantation, and their brentuximab vedotin exposure differed. The sequences come from peripheral blood mononuclear cells (PBMCs), collected before the fourth cycle of nivolumab. The receptors were gathered from a human donor with classical Hodgkin lymphoma.

V and J are TRBV18 and TRBJ2-1, with TRBD2 identical over 8 bases. CDR1 is KGHSH, CDR2 LQKENI, per germline. The CDR3 extends over 15 amino acids. V gave up 4 bases and J gave up 0 bases; unmatched junction bases: 2. CDR3 region: CASSLLAASYNEQFF. The CDR3 nucleotides are TGTGCCAGCTCACTACTAGCGGCCTCCTACAATGAGCAGTTCTTC.

The chain combines TRBV15 with TRBJ1-1, with 9 bases identical to TRBD1. Trimming removed 1 base from V and 4 bases from J; junction bases left unmatched: 1. The CDR3 is made up of 14 amino acids. The V gene's germline CDR1 is LNHNV and CDR2 YYDKDF (reference sequence). As DNA, the CDR3 is TGTGCCACCAGCAGAGGGGACAGGGTCACTGAAGCTTTCTTT. Its translation is CATSRGDRVTEAFF.

With regard to this clone: One end of the junction varies from germline; a read error may be responsible. The V gene is TRBV6-1, the J gene TRBJ2-1, with D perhaps matching TRBD1 (5 bases). The CDR3 spans 13 residues. Germline assignment: CDR1 MNHNS and CDR2 SASEGT. CDR3 sequence reads: CASREAGYNEQFF. The CDR3 DNA sequence: TGTGCCAGCAGGGAAGCAGGGTACAATGAGCAGTTCTTC.

This clone has more than one count but fewer than ten. The chain links TRBV27 to TRBJ2-1, with a possible D match to TRBD2 (5 bases). Germline V gives CDR1 MNHEY, CDR2 SMNVEV (reference sequence). This CDR3 is built from 14 residues. V was clipped by 8 bases and J by 9 bases, with 20 bases between them. The CDR3 sequence: CASRAYASTAEQFF. The CDR3 DNA sequence: TGTGCCAGCCGGGCGTATGCTAGCACGGCTGAGCAGTTCTTC.

This clone was recorded a few times. The chain uses TRBV13 and TRBJ2-7; D is possibly TRBD1 or TRBD2 (5 bases each). The CDR3 contains 18 residues. Trimming left V 6 bases short and J 0 bases short, with 24 bases between. CDR1 PRHDT and CDR2 FYEKMQ come from the germline V gene (reference sequence). The CDR3 bases are TGTGCCAGCAGTCCGACTGTCAACCGGGGCGCGAGCTCCTACGAGCAGTACTTC. Its translation is CASSPTVNRGASSYEQYF.

This CDR3 reads CASRPPGDGQPQHF. The CDR3 region has the DNA TGTGCCAGCAGACCTCCGGGGGACGGTCAGCCCCAGCATTTT. The chain couples TRBV28 to TRBJ1-5; D possibly corresponds to TRBD1 (5 bases). Trimming pared 6 bases from V and 6 bases from J, leaving 15 bases between. The germline V gene encodes CDR1 MDHEN and CDR2 SYDVKM. This CDR3 region has 14 residues. The full variable domain, rest sourced from reference TRBV28 and TRBJ1-5, is DVKVTQSSRYLVKRTGEKVFLECVQDMDHENMFWYRQDPGLGLRLIYFSYDVKMKEKGDIPEGYSVSREKKERFSLILESASTNQTSMYLCASRPPGDGQPQHFGDGTRLSIL.

CDR3: CASSHRQEGTDTQYF. In nucleotides, the CDR3 is TGTGCCAGCAGCCACCGTCAGGAGGGCACAGATACGCAGTATTTT. The chain joins TRBV7-6 to TRBJ2-3; perhaps TRBD2 as D (5 bases). The CDR3 totals 15 residues. Germline V lookup: CDR1 SGHVS, CDR2 FNYEAQ. Trimming removed 5 bases from V and 1 base from J, with 13 bases in between. The full variable domain, rest sourced from reference TRBV7-6 and TRBJ2-3, is GAGVSQSPRYKVTKRGQDVALRCDPISGHVSLYWYRQALGQGPEFLTYFNYEAQQDKSGLPNDRFSAERPEGSISTLTIQRTEQRDSAMYRCASSHRQEGTDTQYFGPGTRLTVL.

Concerning this clone itself: An end of the junction differs from the germline gene, which may be a read error. The chain links TRBV6-1 to TRBJ2-7; D is ambiguous. This CDR3 region has 12 residues. CDR1 MNHNS and CDR2 SASEGT come from the germline V gene. The CDR3 coding sequence is TGTGCCAGCAAAAATACTGGGTACGCGCAGTACTTC. Translating it yields CASKNTGYAQYF.

The chain uses TRBV14 and TRBJ2-7; 11 nucleotides match TRBD2. This CDR3 region has 16 residues. V was clipped by 4 bases and J by 2 bases; unmatched bases: 7. The V gene's germline CDR1 is SGHDN and CDR2 FVKESK. The chain's CDR3 is CASSRSGTSGTYEQYF. In DNA, the CDR3 is TGTGCCAGCAGCCGGTCCGGGACTAGCGGTACCTACGAGCAGTACTTC.

The table lists this clone with a few counts. The J gene is TRBJ2-2, the V gene TRBV28, with D unclear. The CDR3 is 15 residues long. Germline V lookup: CDR1 MDHEN, CDR2 SYDVKM. V lost 4 bases and J 8 bases, leaving 17 bases between the germline ends. The CDR3 protein is CASSWGGASRGELFF. The CDR3 nucleotides are TGTGCCAGCAGTTGGGGTGGCGCTTCCAGGGGGGAGCTGTTTTTT.

This chain uses TRBV10-1 with TRBJ2-1, with D tentatively TRBD1 or TRBD2 (5 bases each). This CDR3 is built from 16 residues. CDR1 is WNHNN, CDR2 SYGVQD, per germline (reference sequence). Trimming cost V 6 bases and J 0 bases, with 15 bases left between them. The chain's CDR3 is CASSRRGDSSYNEQFF. CDR3 sequence (DNA): TGCGCCAGCAGCCGTCGGGGCGATAGCTCCTACAATGAGCAGTTCTTC.

This clone was recorded only once. The chain is built from TRBV5-1 and TRBJ2-3; D is possibly TRBD2 (5 bases). V lost 1 base and J 2 bases, leaving 11 bases between the germline ends. Germline values: CDR1 SGHRS, CDR2 YFSETQ. The CDR3 runs 15 residues. The CDR3 DNA reads as TGCGCCAGCAGCTTGAGCGGAACTTTCACAGATACGCAGTATTTT. This codes for CASSLSGTFTDTQYF.

Within the sample, this clone is large. The chain recombines TRBV5-8 with TRBJ2-1; D is perhaps TRBD2 (5 bases). Germline CDR1 and CDR2: SGHTS and YDEGEE. This CDR3 region has 14 residues. V was clipped by 0 bases and J by 6 bases, with 10 bases between them. This CDR3 reads CASSLVGNSNEQFF. In nucleotides, the CDR3 is TGTGCCAGCAGCTTGGTCGGGAATAGCAATGAGCAGTTCTTC. Full variable domain (remainder filled in from reference TRBV5-8 and TRBJ2-1): EAGVTQSPTHLIKTRGQQATLRCSPISGHTSVYWYQQALGLGLQFLLWYDEGEERNRGNFPPRFSGRQFPNYSSELNVNALELEDSALYLCASSLVGNSNEQFFGPGTRLTVL.

The chain links TRBV6-1 to TRBJ2-1; D is possibly TRBD2 (6 bases). Deletions cut 4 bases from V and 4 bases from J, with 17 bases between. Germline assignment: CDR1 MNHNS and CDR2 SASEGT. This CDR3 region has 16 residues. DNA of the CDR3: TGTGCCAGCAGTGGGTCTTCGGGAGCTAGATACAATGAGCAGTTCTTC. Translated: CASSGSSGARYNEQFF.

This chain connects TRBV18 to TRBJ2-7; 7 nucleotides agree with TRBD2. The germline V gene encodes CDR1 KGHSH and CDR2 LQKENI. This CDR3 has 14 amino acids. V dropped 2 bases and J dropped 0; count of bases not matched to a gene: 1. This CDR3 is CASSPGTTSYEQYF. CDR3 nucleotides: TGTGCCAGCTCACCAGGGACTACCTCCTACGAGCAGTACTTC.

This clone has a single count. The gene calls are TRBV25-1 and TRBJ2-3, with D possibly matching TRBD1 (6 bases). The CDR3 is 15 amino acids. Trimming stripped 3 bases from V and 0 bases from J, with 10 bases between. Germline V gene lookup returns CDR1 MGHDK and CDR2 SYGVNS. CDR3 sequence: CASSDRGSSTDTQYF. CDR3 sequence (DNA): TGTGCCAGCAGTGACAGGGGAAGTAGCACAGATACGCAGTATTTT.

This chain links TRBV10-3 with TRBJ2-3; TRBD2 agrees at 7 bases. V lost 3 bases to trimming and J lost 0 bases; unmatched junction nucleotides: 9. The germline V gene has CDR1 ENHRY and CDR2 SYGVKD. There are 17 residues in the CDR3. CDR3 loop: CAISEPRSGASTDTQYF. The CDR3 DNA sequence: TGTGCCATCAGTGAACCCCGGAGCGGGGCTAGCACAGATACGCAGTATTTT.

This chain connects TRBV18 to TRBJ2-1; D is unresolved. Germline assignment: CDR1 KGHSH and CDR2 LQKENI. The V gene lost 1 base and the J gene lost 5 bases, with 12 bases spanning the gap. The CDR3 is 15 amino acids. The CDR3 DNA is TGTGCCAGCTCACCACAGCGCACTGGCCACAATGAGCAGTTCTTC. Translated, it gives CASSPQRTGHNEQFF.

This clone has only a few counts. The rearrangement joins TRBV6-1 to TRBJ1-5; D call uncertain. V was clipped by 3 bases and J by 3 bases, with 9 bases between them. CDR3 length equals 14 residues. In germline, CDR1 is MNHNS, CDR2 SASEGT. CDR3 region: CASSEARNNQPQHF. CDR3 bases: TGTGCCAGCAGTGAGGCGAGAAACAATCAGCCCCAGCATTTT.

V and J are TRBV19 and TRBJ2-1; the match to TRBD2 covers 9 bases. The CDR3 contains 15 residues. V lost 4 bases and J lost 7; bases outside the gene matches: 8. CDR1 and CDR2 (germline): LNHDA, SQIVND (reference sequence). CDR3 protein: CASSTRTSVGNEQFF. As DNA, the CDR3 is TGTGCCAGTAGTACGAGGACTAGCGTGGGGAATGAGCAGTTCTTC.

The rearrangement joins TRBV5-6 to TRBJ2-7, with D possibly TRBD1 on 5 matching bases. V lost 0 bases and J lost 6, with 10 bases in between. CDR1 is SGHDT, CDR2 YYEEEE, per germline. The CDR3 is made up of 13 amino acids. CDR3 sequence reads: CASSLDRTPEQYF. CDR3 coding DNA: TGTGCCAGCAGCTTGGACAGGACGCCCGAGCAGTACTTC.

Only a few counts were recorded for this clone. The chain uses TRBV7-9 and TRBJ2-7; 9 bases line up with TRBD2. V shed 3 bases, J shed 5 bases, and the junction held 11 bases outside the gene matches. CDR1 and CDR2 (germline): SEHNR, FQNEAQ (reference sequence). This CDR3 contains 16 residues. The CDR3 protein is CASSFGGRAGFHEQYF. The DNA of the CDR3 is TGTGCCAGCAGCTTCGGCGGGAGGGCCGGTTTTCACGAGCAGTACTTC.

This clone appeared a few times. This chain connects TRBV4-1 to TRBJ1-2, with D perhaps TRBD1 (5 bases). The V gene lost 2 bases and the J gene lost 3 bases, with 19 bases spanning the gap. Germline lookup yields CDR1 MGHRA and CDR2 YSYEKL. The CDR3 consists of 17 residues. The CDR3 is CASSQSGWGRLDYGYTF. In DNA form, the CDR3 reads TGCGCCAGCAGCCAATCAGGCTGGGGGAGGCTTGACTATGGCTACACCTTC.

This chain joins TRBV7-9 and TRBJ1-2; perhaps TRBD1 as D (5 bases). With 4 bases removed from V and 14 bases from J, the gap between germline ends came to 20 bases. CDR1 SEHNR and CDR2 FQNEAQ come from the germline V gene (reference sequence). CDR3 size: 13 residues. The CDR3 DNA reads as TGTGCCAGCAGCTACTGGGACGTCAGGTTCGGGACCTTC. Its protein is CASSYWDVRFGTF.

J is TRBJ1-1 and V is TRBV20-1, with TRBD1 as a possible D gene (6 bases). V dropped 1 base and J dropped 9 bases, with 9 bases sitting between them. CDR1 and CDR2 from the germline V gene are DFQATT and SNEGSKA (reference sequence). CDR3 length equals 11 residues. CDR3 coding DNA: TGCAGTGCTAGAGTAACAGGGAAAGCTTTCTTT. As protein: CSARVTGKAFF.

This clone was counted only a few times. The chain has TRBV10-3 and TRBJ2-3; D is unresolved. The V end lost 6 bases, the J end lost 5 bases, and 12 bases lay between the germline ends. This CDR3 has 13 residues. Germline V gives CDR1 ENHRY, CDR2 SYGVKD. The CDR3 DNA sequence: TGTGCCATCAGCCCGCTGGGTGGAGATACGCAGTATTTT. Translation gives CAISPLGGDTQYF.

The chain carries TRBV9 and TRBJ2-3; perhaps D is TRBD1 or TRBD2 (6 bases each). Germline V gene data show CDR1 as SGDLS and CDR2 as YYNGEE. The CDR3 sequence is 15 residues long. The V end lost 4 bases, the J end lost 1 base, and 13 bases lay between the germline ends. CDR3 in amino acids: CASSPRGRGTDTQYF. Here the CDR3 DNA reads TGTGCCAGCAGCCCACGGGGGCGTGGCACAGATACGCAGTATTTT. Full variable domain (outside the CDR3, taken from reference TRBV9 and TRBJ2-3): DSGVTQTPKHLITATGQRVTLRCSPRSGDLSVYWYQQSLDQGLQFLIQYYNGEERAKGNILERFSAQQFPDLHSELNLSSLELGDSALYFCASSPRGRGTDTQYFGPGTRLTVL.